The 12 T cell receptor beta chains in this list originate from one sample, sequenced in a study of control samples from healthy donors and cancer patients (dated by TCRdb to the early 2020s). Library preparation employed the immunoSEQ multiplex PCR assay. TCRdb re-hosts the immuneACCESS table, in-frame sequences only. Its copies lack some clones; in the studies checked, an unresolved V gene accounts for under half of them, and the cause for the rest is not known. This sample's records show roughly 190,000 clones. The ten most abundant clones make up roughly 2% of the sample. Sequencing was done on a sample of blood. The receptor source for this set is a woman aged 25 to 39 in good health.

The gene calls are TRBV7-9 and TRBJ1-1; perhaps TRBD1 as D (6 bases). CDR1 is SEHNR, CDR2 FQNEAQ, per germline (reference sequence). This CDR3 spans 17 amino acids. V was shortened by 2 bases and J by 6 bases, with 22 bases between the two germline ends. CDR3 amino acids: CASSLTHRVRGYAEAFF. As DNA, the CDR3 is TGTGCCAGCAGCTTAACCCACAGGGTTAGGGGCTACGCTGAAGCTTTCTTT.

The chain carries TRBV11-2 and TRBJ2-7; 7 nucleotides align to TRBD1. Germline assignment: CDR1 SGHAT and CDR2 FQNNGV. The CDR3 contains 17 residues. With 4 bases clipped from V and 3 bases from J, the junction kept 15 bases outside the gene matches. The CDR3 reads CASSSAWPVRDSYEQYF. CDR3 bases: TGTGCCAGCAGCTCCGCCTGGCCTGTCCGGGACAGCTACGAGCAGTACTTC.

This rearrangement joins TRBV27 to TRBJ2-7; 9 bases line up with TRBD1. The CDR3 length is 14 residues. With 8 bases clipped from V and 6 bases from J, the junction kept 11 bases outside the gene matches. Germline V CDR1 and CDR2: MNHEY, SMNVEV (reference sequence). The CDR3 sequence: CASWGQGKRGEQYF. The CDR3 nucleotides read TGTGCCAGCTGGGGACAGGGCAAAAGAGGCGAGCAGTACTTC.

The chain couples TRBV27 to TRBJ1-1, with D possibly being TRBD1 (5 bases). CDR1 and CDR2 from the germline V gene are MNHEY and SMNVEV (reference sequence). The CDR3 consists of 15 residues. V was clipped by 2 bases and J by 1 base, with 11 bases between them. CDR3 DNA sequence: TGTGCCAGCAGTTTAAGCGGGGGGGGGAACACTGAAGCTTTCTTT. This encodes CASSLSGGGNTEAFF.

The rearrangement joins TRBV28 to TRBJ1-3; the D gene is possibly TRBD1 (6 bases). CDR1 and CDR2 (germline): MDHEN, SYDVKM. CDR3 size: 19 residues. V dropped 6 bases and J dropped 4 bases, with 28 bases sitting between them. CDR3 in amino acids: CASSTPQIRGKGYGNTIYF. DNA of the CDR3: TGTGCCAGCAGCACGCCCCAAATCAGGGGAAAGGGCTACGGAAACACCATATATTTT. Supplemented by reference TRBV28 and TRBJ1-3, the full variable domain reads DVKVTQSSRYLVKRTGEKVFLECVQDMDHENMFWYRQDPGLGLRLIYFSYDVKMKEKGDIPEGYSVSREKKERFSLILESASTNQTSMYLCASSTPQIRGKGYGNTIYFGEGSWLTVV.

The rearrangement joins TRBV29-1 to TRBJ1-1; D is possibly TRBD1 (6 bases). This CDR3 comprises 13 residues. Per the germline V gene, CDR1 is SQVTM and CDR2 is ANQGSEA. With 7 bases removed from V and 1 base from J, the gap between germline ends came to 13 bases. Here the CDR3 DNA reads TGCAGCGCAGCACAGGGTTCGAACACTGAAGCTTTCTTT. As protein: CSAAQGSNTEAFF.

This sequence joins TRBV5-1 and TRBJ1-2; a weak D match, TRBD1 (5 bases). This CDR3 contains 15 residues. Between the trimmed V and J ends, which lost 0 bases and 3 bases, there was a span of 12 bases. The germline CDR1 and CDR2 sequences are SGHRS and YFSETQ. The CDR3 spells CASSLGGSDDYGYTF. CDR3 in DNA: TGCGCCAGCAGCTTGGGGGGCAGTGACGACTATGGCTACACCTTC.

V and J are TRBV27 and TRBJ2-5, with D uncertain. The germline CDR1 and CDR2 sequences are MNHEY and SMNVEV (reference sequence). V dropped 4 bases and J dropped 5 bases, with 8 bases sitting between them. The CDR3 sequence is 12 residues long. CDR3 loop: CASSSLRETQYF. CDR3 DNA: TGTGCCAGCAGTTCGTTGAGGGAGACCCAGTACTTC.

This chain connects TRBV3-1 (or the pseudogene TRBV3-2) to TRBJ2-5, with no clear D. Germline CDR1 and CDR2: LGHDT and YNNKEL (reference sequence). V was trimmed by 0 bases and J by 2 bases, leaving 13 bases between them. The CDR3 length is 16 residues. The CDR3: CASSQELGVLQETQYF. The CDR3, as DNA: TGTGCCAGCAGCCAAGAGCTAGGAGTTTTACAAGAGACCCAGTACTTC.

The chain uses TRBV27 and TRBJ2-3, with 7 nucleotides matching TRBD1. CDR1 MNHEY and CDR2 SMNVEV come from the germline V gene (reference sequence). With V trimmed by 5 bases and J by 4 bases, 6 bases remained unmatched. This CDR3 has 14 amino acids. Here the CDR3 DNA reads TGTGCCAGCAGTCCCAACAGGGGTCCAGATACGCAGTATTTT. Amino acids: CASSPNRGPDTQYF.

This chain joins TRBV6-5 and TRBJ2-6; D unresolved. V lost 10 bases, J lost 5 bases, and 9 bases lay in between. The germline V gene has CDR1 MNHEY and CDR2 SVGAGI. CDR3 length equals 12 residues. CDR3 coding DNA: TGTGCCACCAAACCGCGGGCCAACGTCCTGACTTTC. Translating it yields CATKPRANVLTF.

The DNA for the CDR3 is TGTGCCAGCAGTCTCCCGGTCCCCGGGGAGCTGTTTTTT. Its protein is CASSLPVPGELFF. The chain combines TRBV28 with TRBJ2-2; D ambiguous. V lost 5 bases and J 6 bases, leaving 10 bases between the germline ends. Germline-derived CDR1 and CDR2 are MDHEN and SYDVKM. The CDR3 runs 13 residues.